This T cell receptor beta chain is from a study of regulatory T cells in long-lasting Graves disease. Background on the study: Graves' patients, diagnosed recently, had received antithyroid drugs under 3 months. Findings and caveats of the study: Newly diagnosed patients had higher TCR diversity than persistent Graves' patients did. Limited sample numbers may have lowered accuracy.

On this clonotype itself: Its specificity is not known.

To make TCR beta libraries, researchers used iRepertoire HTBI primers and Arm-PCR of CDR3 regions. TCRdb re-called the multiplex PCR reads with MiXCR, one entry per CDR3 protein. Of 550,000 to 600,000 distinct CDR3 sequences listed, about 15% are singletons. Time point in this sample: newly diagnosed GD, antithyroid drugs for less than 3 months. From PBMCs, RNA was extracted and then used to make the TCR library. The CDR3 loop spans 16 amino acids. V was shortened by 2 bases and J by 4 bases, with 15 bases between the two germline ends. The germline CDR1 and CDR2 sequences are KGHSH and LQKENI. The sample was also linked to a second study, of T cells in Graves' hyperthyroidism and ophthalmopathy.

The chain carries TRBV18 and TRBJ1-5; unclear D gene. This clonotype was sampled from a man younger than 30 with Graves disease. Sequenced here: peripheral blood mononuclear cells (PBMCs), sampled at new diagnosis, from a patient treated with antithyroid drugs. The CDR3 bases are TGTGCCAGCTCACCAAACCAACCAGCCCAGAATCAGCCCCAGCATTTT. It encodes CASSPNQPAQNQPQHF.